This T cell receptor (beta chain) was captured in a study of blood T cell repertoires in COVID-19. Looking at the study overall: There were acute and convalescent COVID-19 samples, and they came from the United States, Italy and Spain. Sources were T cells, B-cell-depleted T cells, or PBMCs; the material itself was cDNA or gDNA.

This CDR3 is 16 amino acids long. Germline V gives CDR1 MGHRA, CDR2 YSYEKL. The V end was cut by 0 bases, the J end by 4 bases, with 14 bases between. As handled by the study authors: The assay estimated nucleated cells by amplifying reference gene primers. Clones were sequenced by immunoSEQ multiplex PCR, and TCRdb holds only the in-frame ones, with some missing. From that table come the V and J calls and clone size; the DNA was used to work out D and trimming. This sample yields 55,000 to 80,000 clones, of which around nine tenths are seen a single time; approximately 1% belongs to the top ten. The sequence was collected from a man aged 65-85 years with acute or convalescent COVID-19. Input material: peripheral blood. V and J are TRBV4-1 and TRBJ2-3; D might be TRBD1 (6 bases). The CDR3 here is CASSQETGKMADTQYF. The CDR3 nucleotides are TGCGCCAGCAGCCAAGAGACAGGTAAAATGGCAGATACGCAGTATTTT.